What follows is one T cell receptor beta chain and its context. Per the authors' pipeline: Reference gene primer amplification gave estimated nucleated cell counts. Sequencing was performed with immunoSEQ multiplex PCR; in TCRdb, only in-frame clones are kept and a portion is missing. The D gene and trimming were derived from the DNA, and the V and J assignments and clone size from that table. The sample carries some 77,000 clones, 65% to 85% recorded once. Germline assignment: CDR1 MNHEY and CDR2 SMNVEV (reference sequence). The CDR3 is made up of 13 amino acids. With 8 bases removed from V and 2 bases from J, the gap between germline ends came to 10 bases. The data derive from a study of blood T cell repertoires in COVID-19. Whole-study context: There were acute and convalescent COVID-19 samples, and they came from the United States, Italy and Spain. The cDNA or gDNA used as material had been derived from T cells, B-cell-depleted T cells, or PBMCs.

This chain joins TRBV27 and TRBJ2-1, with D possibly TRBD2 on 5 matching bases. Sequencing was done on a sample of peripheral blood. This clonotype was sampled from a woman in her fifties or sixties with acute or convalescent COVID-19. CDR3 DNA sequence: TGTGCCAGCTCCCCGAGGGCCTACAATGAGCAGTTCTTC. It specifies CASSPRAYNEQFF.